This TCR beta chain is from a study of chemoradiotherapy in HPV16-positive cancers (dated by TCRdb to between 2021 and 2023). Concerning the study at large: Candidate HPV-specific T-cell clones and common TCR motifs were defined by functional T-cell assays performed on cells from a couple of HPV16-positive patients. The study asked whether T-cell immunity to the HPV oncoproteins E6 and E7 changes during chemoradiotherapy and whether this immunity affects survival. Next, the candidate HPV-specific TCRs and motifs were followed in TCR repertoires from fewer than 100 patients with HPV-related cancers.

In regard to this clone: Its antigen specificity is not known. No base quality values were provided; no much bigger clone lies one nucleotide off.

Repertoires were sampled multiple times during chemoradiotherapy, which allowed clonal expansion in the tumor microenvironment to be followed. General conclusions and limits of the study: Expansion of candidate HPV-specific clones and E7-related TCR motifs was observed in the tumor microenvironment during treatment, whereas no such expansion was observed for non-HPV-specific T cells. The survival association was reported for HPV16-positive patients, and the functional definition of HPV-specific T cells was derived from only two HPV16-positive patients. Improved recurrence-free survival in HPV16-positive patients was associated with expansion of HPV-responsive T cells during chemoradiotherapy.

From its cysteine to its phenylalanine, the CDR3 spans 15 amino acids. Kept here is only the CDR3 DNA, which spans 45 bases and is read in frame from base 1. CDR1 SGHVS and CDR2 FQNEAQ are derived from the germline V gene. The germline V and J ends show losses of 1 base and 7 bases respectively, and no gene match explains 5 bases of the junction. Preparation of the library involved the immunoSEQ multiplex PCR assay. In its TCRdb copy, this immuneACCESS table keeps in-frame sequences only and misses some clones. Where compared with another copy, unresolved V genes explain less than half of these, and the others have no known cause. In this sample the table shows around 20,000 clones, around 78% of which occur a single time. Roughly 2.6% of the sample is taken by the ten largest.

The chain is made from TRBV7-8 and TRBJ2-1; TRBD2 matches 9 bases in the middle. The sequence came from a human donor with HPV-associated anogenital cancer. The sample was collected from a patient who underwent chemoradiotherapy. CDR3 region: CASSLVREGRNEQFF. The bases are TGTGCCAGCAGCTTAGTGCGGGAGGGCCGGAATGAGCAGTTCTTC. With the rest looked up from the reference TRBV7-8 and TRBJ2-1 genes rather than sequenced, the full variable domain is GAGVSQSPRYKVAKRGQDVALRCDPISGHVSLFWYQQALGQGPEFLTYFQNEAQLDKSGLPSDRFFAERPEGSVSTLKIQRTQQEDSAVYLCASSLVREGRNEQFFGPGTRLTVL.